The T cell receptor beta chain under discussion was sequenced for a study of control samples from healthy donors and cancer patients. CDR3 length: 15 amino acids. V gave up 6 bases and J gave up 9 bases; unmatched junction bases: 11. Germline V CDR1 and CDR2: KGHSH, LQKENI. This table comes from immunoSEQ multiplex PCR, and its TCRdb copy is limited to in-frame clones, with some not included. There are roughly 130,000 clones in the sample; approximately 90% occur only once, and around 8.9% lies in the top ten. This sequence joins TRBV18 and TRBJ2-1; TRBD1 aligns across 10 bases. This TCR derives from a man aged 18 to 29 in good health. Sequenced material: blood. Written as DNA, the CDR3 is TGTGCCAGCTCCCCCTCGGACAGGGGGGCCACTGAGCAGTTCTTC. Its protein is CASSPSDRGATEQFF.